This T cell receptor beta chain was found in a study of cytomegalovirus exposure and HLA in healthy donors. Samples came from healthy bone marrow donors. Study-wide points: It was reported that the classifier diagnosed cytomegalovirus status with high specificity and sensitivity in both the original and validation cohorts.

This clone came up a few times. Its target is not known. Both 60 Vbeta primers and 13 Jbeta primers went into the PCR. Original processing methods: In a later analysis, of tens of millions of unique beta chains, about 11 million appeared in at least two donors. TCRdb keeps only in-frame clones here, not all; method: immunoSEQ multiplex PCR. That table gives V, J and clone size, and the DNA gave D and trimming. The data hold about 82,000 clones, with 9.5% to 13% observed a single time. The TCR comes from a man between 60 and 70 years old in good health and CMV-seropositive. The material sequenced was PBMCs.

This chain's CDR3 is CASRLAGETGELFF. CDR3 DNA sequence: TGTGCCAGCCGACTAGCGGGGGAAACCGGGGAGCTGTTTTTT. J is TRBJ2-2 and V is TRBV6-1; 12 nucleotides line up with TRBD2. Germline values: CDR1 MNHNS, CDR2 SASEGT. CDR3 length equals 14 residues. Losses at the gene ends were 8 bases for V and 5 bases for J; bases not matched to a gene: 3.